The clone carrying this T cell receptor (beta chain) has just one count. The data were obtained in a study of blood T cell repertoires in COVID-19. For the study at large: T cells, B-cell-depleted T cells, or PBMCs provided the cDNA or gDNA that served as material.

In the study's own analysis: For nucleated cells, counts were estimated from reference gene primer amplification. Sequencing was performed with immunoSEQ multiplex PCR; in TCRdb, only in-frame clones are kept and a portion is missing. V, J and clone size are taken as reported in that table, and D and trimming were inferred from the DNA itself. This repertoire shows around 15,000 clones, 80% to 90% found once; its top ten account for around 2.8%. The receptor was derived from a human donor in a cohort sampled during active COVID-19. Sequencing was done on a sample of peripheral blood.

Here the CDR3 reads CASSFTGNGYTF. In DNA form, the CDR3 reads TGTGCCAGCAGCTTCACAGGGAATGGCTACACCTTC. This chain uses TRBV5-6 with TRBJ1-2; D may be TRBD1 (6 bases). CDR1 and CDR2 (germline): SGHDT, YYEEEE. The V end lost 2 bases, the J end lost 6 bases, and 8 bases lay between the germline ends. The CDR3 runs to 12 residues.